Sequencing of this TCR beta chain was carried out in a study of T cells expressing NK-cell markers. Overall study: Sorted CD3+CD56-NKG2C+, CD3+CD56+NKG2C+ and CD3+CD56+NKG2C- T cells supplied the TCR beta repertoires. The sequencing cohort of eight donors included seven HCMV-seropositive individuals and one seronegative individual. Notes on the study in general: Whether expanded NKG2C+ T cell clones recognized HCMV stayed uncertain.

Per germline, CDR1 SGHNT and CDR2 YENEEA. The CDR3 runs to 15 residues. In the case of this clonotype: Its antigen remains unknown.

From the 5' RACE reads, TCRdb lists one entry per CDR3 protein and no DNA. Reported are about 430,000 distinct CDR3 sequences; the ten largest clones contain around 1.4%. The gene calls are TRBV11-3 and TRBJ2-4. This receptor was identified in a woman in her forties or fifties in good health. The sample comprised blood T cells: a sorted CD56 or NKG2C T cell subset, CD4+ or CD8+ T cells, or bulk PBMC T cells (not recorded which). CDR3 loop: CASSLSALPKNIQYF.